Included here is one T cell receptor (beta chain) sequence, with context. The antigen is not known. These data originate in a study of T cell responses to AZD1222 COVID-19 vaccine. Study-level points and caveats: Spike-wide coverage was observed for vaccine-associated CD4 TCRs, with dominant responses at 160-218 and 743-854. Donors were chiefly white British, with a greater number of females, and clonal diversity was perhaps underestimated. After the peak T cell response, and only then, were repertoires sampled.

Profiled with immunoSEQ multiplex PCR; TCRdb holds only in-frame clones, not every one. The table has over 110,000 clones, 92% seen once. This clonotype was sampled from an adult who received the AZD1222 COVID-19 vaccine. Sequences were derived from peripheral blood, sampled 28 days after the second AZD1222 dose.

CDR3 coding DNA: TGTGCCAGCTCACCATCACTTGCGGACAGGTTTGAATCTGAAGCTTTCTTT. It encodes CASSPSLADRFESEAFF. The chain recombines TRBV18 with TRBJ1-1; 7 nucleotides match TRBD1. The CDR3 consists of 17 residues. Trimming at V came to 2 bases and at J to 6 bases, leaving 15 bases not matched to a gene. CDR1 and CDR2 (germline): KGHSH, LQKENI.